This note documents a single T cell receptor (beta chain) sequence. The table lists this clonotype with many counts. Its recognized antigen is unknown. It has no much larger one-base neighbor in the sample; base qualities were not kept. The sample is drawn from a study of T cells after yellow fever vaccination (dated by TCRdb to about 2019). For the wider study: Libraries from fractions with low cell numbers were prepared with the SMART-Seq v4 Ultra Low Input RNA kit. To follow T-cell clones before and after both primary and booster YFV17D yellow fever vaccination, bulk TCR alpha and beta repertoires underwent longitudinal sequencing. Two healthy male donors, one aged 18 to 30 and one aged 30 to 40 years, made up the cohort. Bulk PBMC replicates and cell subsets were isolated from blood drawn at multiple timepoints before and after both primary and secondary immunization.

Here is what the overall study found, with its caveats: Because the study included only a couple of donors, the extent to which the findings can be generalized is limited. Compared with the primary T-cell response, the secondary T-cell response was weaker but faster, peaking on day 5 rather than day 15. FACS-sorted repertoires could contain abundant contaminating clonotypes from the bulk population, so computational filtering was required. Most clones expanded after primary vaccination (around 96% of CD4 and around nine tenths of CD8) were re-detected after the booster, suggesting that broad memory maintenance occurred. A small fraction of clonotypes showed up in both the CD4 and CD8 compartments, probably as a result of convergent recombination.

Trimming takes 6 bases off V and 0 bases off J; junction bases not matched to a gene: 7. The CDR3 runs 15 amino acids, cysteine and phenylalanine included. The DNA shown is the 45-base CDR3, in frame from base 1. CDR1 and CDR2 were assigned from the germline V gene as MGHRA and YSYEKL. TCR cDNA was synthesized by 5'RACE template switching, which introduced a universal primer site and unique molecular identifiers. Priming of cDNA synthesis was performed from both the TCR alpha and TCR beta constant segments. Library amplification involved two PCR steps, and the second step added sample barcodes and sequencing adapters. Sequencing of libraries was done on Illumina HiSeq 2500 (2x100 bp) or NovaSeq (2x150 bp). In the source study's methods: MIGEC handled demultiplexing of reads and collapsing into UMI consensus sequences, while MiXCR performed V(D)J alignment. Vaccine-responding clonotypes were defined with edgeR using replicate PBMC samples, requiring FDR below 0.01 and a log2 fold change above 5 up to day 15. CD4 or CD8 identity was assigned to each bulk clonotype according to whether the clonotype was present at higher abundance in the sequenced CD4 repertoire or the sequenced CD8 repertoire. In TCRdb, the public reads were trimmed at Q25 with fastp and aligned with MiXCR, with productive beta chains retained. Rows are unified per CDR3 protein, each entry keeping the most common DNA and genes. TCRdb, rather than the study authors, made the V and J calls. For this sample the table gives about 140,000 distinct CDR3 sequences, of which around 7.7% were detected only once. Less than 0.95% of the sample goes to the ten largest clones.

Sample treatment or condition, as interpreted from the label and publication: live attenuated yellow fever vaccine strain. A standard Ficoll-Paque protocol was used to isolate PBMCs from peripheral blood. Dynabeads CD4 and CD8 positive selection kits were used to isolate the CD4 and CD8 T-cell fractions. TriZol was used to extract RNA from bulk PBMCs, CD4 and CD8 fractions, and dextramer-positive and dextramer-negative fractions. The sequencing used CD4+ T cells sorted from PBMCs, collected 5 days after the yellow fever booster vaccination. The chain employs TRBV4-1 and TRBJ1-1, with TRBD1 matching 7 junction bases. The source of this sequence is a man aged 30 to 39 who received the YFV17D yellow fever vaccine. The bases are TGCGCCAGCAGTCACCTGACAGGGATGAACACTGAAGCTTTCTTT. This sequence encodes CASSHLTGMNTEAFF.